What follows are 3 T cell receptor beta chains derived from one specimen sequenced in a study of blood T cells in healthy people across ages. The second PCR ran roughly 6 to 11 cycles with a sample-barcoded 5' primer and J-beta primers. TCRdb independently ran MiXCR on the 5' RACE reads; one entry per CDR3 protein. The data hold approximately 1,100,000 distinct CDR3 sequences, with 45% observed a single time. The sequenced sample consisted of blood. These receptors all come from a woman in her sixties or seventies in good health.

The chain joins TRBV27 to TRBJ2-1; D gene unclear. TRBJ2-7 explains the end of the DNA better; the J call may be wrong. Germline CDR1 is MNHEY and CDR2 is SMNVEV (reference sequence). This CDR3 comprises 14 residues. CDR3 protein: CASRDGRSYNEQYF. CDR3 sequence (DNA): TGTGCCAGCAGGGACGGACGCTCCTACAATGAGCAGTACTTC.

The gene calls are TRBV29-1 and TRBJ1-5; a weak D match, TRBD1 (5 bases). Germline V gene lookup returns CDR1 SQVTM and CDR2 ANQGSEA. This CDR3 spans 15 amino acids. Trimming took 3 bases from V and 2 from J, leaving 14 bases between them. The DNA of the CDR3 is TGCAGCGTTGAGAGCACCAGGGTCTGCAATCAGCCCCAGCATTTT. Protein product: CSVESTRVCNQPQHF.

The chain is built from TRBV7-3 and TRBJ2-5, with unresolved D. This CDR3 contains 13 residues. Germline values: CDR1 SGHTA, CDR2 FQGTGA. Deletions cut 8 bases from V and 1 base from J, with 11 bases between. CDR3 protein: CASQGSGQETQYF. CDR3 sequence (DNA): TGTGCCAGCCAAGGGTCGGGCCAAGAGACCCAGTACTTC.